The 8 T cell receptor beta chains below all came from one sample that was sequenced in a study of shared clonotypes between healthy human individuals. Profiled with immunoSEQ multiplex PCR; TCRdb holds only in-frame clones, not every one. The sample holds approximately 470,000 clones; 78% are singletons and the top ten take more than 10%. Material: PBMCs. The receptors stem from a woman between 35 and 50 years old in good health. Some clones in this sample may be carry-over from other donors' samples.

This clone was seen more than once but under ten times. V is TRBV9 and J is TRBJ2-3, with 10 positions matching TRBD2. This CDR3 is built from 14 residues. Per the germline V gene, CDR1 is SGDLS and CDR2 is YYNGEE. V shed 2 bases and J 4 bases; nucleotides not matched to a gene: 1. CDR3 sequence reads: CASSVSGRPDTQYF. Written as DNA, the CDR3 is TGTGCCAGCAGCGTTAGCGGGAGGCCAGATACGCAGTATTTT.

The genes are TRBV5-6 and TRBJ1-4, with 8 bases lining up with TRBD1. CDR1 and CDR2 from the germline V gene are SGHDT and YYEEEE. CDR3 length equals 16 residues. Trimming at V came to 2 bases and at J to 1 base, leaving 4 bases not matched to a gene. In DNA, the CDR3 is TGTGCCAGCAGCTTCGGGACAGGCAGAACTAATGAAAAACTGTTTTTT. Its translation is CASSFGTGRTNEKLFF.

The chain joins TRBV4-2 to TRBJ2-4; D may be TRBD1 (5 bases). The CDR3 contains 14 residues. Germline V gives CDR1 LGHNA, CDR2 YNFKEQ. V was trimmed by 1 base and J by 5 bases, leaving 9 bases between them. CDR3 protein: CASSQVGAENIQYF. The CDR3 DNA follows: TGTGCCAGCAGCCAAGTAGGGGCAGAAAACATTCAGTACTTC.

This clone showed up just a few times. CDR3 DNA sequence: TGTGCCAGCAGTCGGGACAGATACAATGAGCAGTTCTTC. Protein: CASSRDRYNEQFF. This chain uses TRBV6-4 with TRBJ2-1; 7 nucleotides line up with TRBD1. Germline lookup yields CDR1 MRHNA and CDR2 SNTAGT. The CDR3 length is 13 residues. V gave up 5 bases and J gave up 4 bases; unmatched junction bases: 2.

This sequence joins TRBV19 and TRBJ2-1; the D gene is possibly TRBD1 (6 bases). Trimming took 5 bases from V and 10 from J, leaving 12 bases between them. This CDR3 spans 12 amino acids. Germline V gene sequence: CDR1 LNHDA, CDR2 SQIVND (reference sequence). CDR3 in amino acids: CASSAQGREQFF. In DNA, the CDR3 is TGTGCCAGTAGTGCACAGGGTCGGGAGCAGTTCTTC.

V is TRBV29-1 and J is TRBJ1-1; the D gene is possibly TRBD1 (5 bases). The germline V gene encodes CDR1 SQVTM and CDR2 ANQGSEA. This CDR3 is built from 12 residues. V was pared by 0 bases and J by 8 bases, with 10 bases between. CDR3 region: CSVEDRGWEAFF. Written as DNA, the CDR3 is TGCAGCGTTGAAGATCGGGGCTGGGAAGCTTTCTTT.

The chain uses TRBV9 and TRBJ2-3, with D maybe TRBD2 (6 bases). V was clipped by 0 bases and J by 5 bases, with 16 bases between them. Per germline, CDR1 SGDLS and CDR2 YYNGEE. This CDR3 contains 16 residues. This chain's CDR3 is CASSVGAGHLEDTQYF. CDR3 nucleotides: TGTGCCAGCAGCGTAGGTGCGGGGCATCTCGAAGATACGCAGTATTTT.

This clone appeared once. The CDR3 DNA reads TGTGCCAGCATCCGACAGGGGGCCCTTTACGAGCAGTACTTC. Protein sequence: CASIRQGALYEQYF. The chain couples TRBV2 to TRBJ2-7; 10 bases are a match to TRBD1. This CDR3 contains 14 residues. V trimming: 7 bases; J trimming: 4 bases; junction bases outside the gene matches: 7. Germline CDR1 reads SNHLY; CDR2 reads FYNNEI.